One T cell receptor (beta chain) is described in this entry. This specimen comes from a study of technical replicates of blood from several donors. Assay used: immunoSEQ multiplex PCR; TCRdb lists only in-frame clones, some missing. The sample yields tens of thousands of clones, around 90% seen once. Deletions cut 1 base from V and 6 bases from J, with 19 bases between. The CDR3 extends over 16 amino acids. The V gene's germline CDR1 is SEHNR and CDR2 FQNEAQ (reference sequence). The J gene is TRBJ2-7, the V gene TRBV7-9; possibly TRBD1 for D (6 bases). The sequence was obtained from a human donor in good health. The sequencing input was T cells isolated from PBMCs. The CDR3 DNA sequence: TGTGCCAGCAGCTTAGAGTCTGGGACACCCCTCGGCGAGCAGTACTTC. Protein sequence: CASSLESGTPLGEQYF.